This T cell receptor beta chain was identified in a study of shared clonotypes between healthy human individuals. The CDR3 runs to 18 residues. After removal of 4 bases from V and 1 base from J, the junction contained 14 bases not matched to a gene. Per germline, CDR1 SGHRS and CDR2 YFSETQ. The authors distributed each subset's genomic DNA evenly over several immunoSEQ plates. Clones were sequenced by immunoSEQ multiplex PCR, and TCRdb holds only the in-frame ones, with some missing. Of approximately 1,000,000 clones listed, 70% to 85% are singletons. The chain is built from TRBV5-1 and TRBJ1-5; TRBD1 agrees at 7 bases. This TCR derives from a man aged 18 to 35 in good health. Some clones in this sample may be carry-over from other donors' samples. Sequencing used memory CD4+ T cells from PBMCs. Subset denoted: CD45RA-negative fraction. Here the CDR3 DNA reads TGCGCCAGCAGCATAAACAGGGGCGTCACAAGGAGCAATCAGCCCCAGCATTTT. Translation gives CASSINRGVTRSNQPQHF.